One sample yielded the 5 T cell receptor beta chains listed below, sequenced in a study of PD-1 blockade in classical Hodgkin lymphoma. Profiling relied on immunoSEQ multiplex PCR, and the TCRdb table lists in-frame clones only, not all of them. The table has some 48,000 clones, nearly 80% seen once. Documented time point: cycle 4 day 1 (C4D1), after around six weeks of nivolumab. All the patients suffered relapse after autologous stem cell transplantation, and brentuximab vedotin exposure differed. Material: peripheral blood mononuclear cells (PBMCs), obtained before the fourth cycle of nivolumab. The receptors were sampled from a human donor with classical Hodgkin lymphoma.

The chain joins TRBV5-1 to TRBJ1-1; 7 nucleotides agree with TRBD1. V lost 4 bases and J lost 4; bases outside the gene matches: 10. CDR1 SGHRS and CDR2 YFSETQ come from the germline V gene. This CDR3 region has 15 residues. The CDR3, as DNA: TGCGCCAGCAGCCACCAGGGGGGTCGGGGCACTGAAGCTTTCTTT. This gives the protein CASSHQGGRGTEAFF.

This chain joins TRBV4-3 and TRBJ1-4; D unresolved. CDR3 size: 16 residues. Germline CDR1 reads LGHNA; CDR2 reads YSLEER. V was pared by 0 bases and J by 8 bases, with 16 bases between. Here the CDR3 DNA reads TGCGCCAGCAGCCAAGATTTGACGTCCGAGAGGGAAAAACTGTTTTTT. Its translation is CASSQDLTSEREKLFF.

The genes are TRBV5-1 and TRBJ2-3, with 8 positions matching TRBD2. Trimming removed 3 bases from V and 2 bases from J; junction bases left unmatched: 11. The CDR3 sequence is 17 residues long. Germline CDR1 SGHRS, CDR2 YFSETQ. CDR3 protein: CASSSIGTRVPTDTQYF. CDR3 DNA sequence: TGCGCCAGCAGCTCGATCGGGACTAGGGTCCCCACAGATACGCAGTATTTT.

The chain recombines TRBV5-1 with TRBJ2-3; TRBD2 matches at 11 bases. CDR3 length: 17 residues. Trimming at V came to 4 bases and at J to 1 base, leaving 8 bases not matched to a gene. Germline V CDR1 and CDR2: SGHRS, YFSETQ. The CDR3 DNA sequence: TGCGCCAGCAGCAGGGGCATACTAGCGGGGGGCACAGATACGCAGTATTTT. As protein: CASSRGILAGGTDTQYF.

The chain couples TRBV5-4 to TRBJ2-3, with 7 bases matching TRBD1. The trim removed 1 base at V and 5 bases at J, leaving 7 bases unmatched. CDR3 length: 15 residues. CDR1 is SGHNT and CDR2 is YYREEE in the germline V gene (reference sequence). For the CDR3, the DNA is TGTGCCAGCAGCTTGTGGGCAGGGGGTGGAGATACGCAGTATTTT. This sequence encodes CASSLWAGGGDTQYF.